This entry lists 21 T cell receptor gamma chains sequenced from one sample in a study of Vδ1+ human thymocytes. RNA was extracted from the cells and then reverse transcribed. Pooled V-gene forward primers with one constant-region reverse primer generated the CDR3 amplicons by multiplex PCR. TCRdb re-called the multiplex PCR reads via CATT. Of approximately 25,000 gamma-chain clones in the sample, 15% to 25% were seen once. General study points: Highly polyclonal TRG and TRD repertoires with Gaussian CDR3 length distributions appeared in thymus.

These receptors' antigens are unknown. The sample comprised Vdelta1+ gamma-delta thymocytes from the thymus. Described subset: FACS-sorted CD3+ TCRalphabeta- TCRVdelta1+ TCRVdelta2- thymocytes. These TCRs come from a boy under three years old who had congenital heart surgery.

This clone was detected only a few times. The sample carries other DNA sequences with the same CDR3. The chain recombines TRGV4 with TRGJ1 or TRGJ2. Unmatched junction bases numbered 4, after V lost 5 bases and J lost 3 bases. Germline V gene lookup returns CDR1 EGSTGY and CDR2 YDSYTSSV. The CDR3 runs 12 residues. The CDR3 bases are TGTGCCACCTGGGTTCGTTATTATAAGAAACTCTTT. Translated: CATWVRYYKKLF.

By its share, this clone is medium-sized (0.01 to 0.1%). This specimen includes other DNA sequences encoding the same CDR3. The chain recombines TRGV9 with TRGJ1 or TRGJ2. This CDR3 region has 11 residues. The germline CDR1 and CDR2 sequences are GITISATS and ISYDGTV (reference sequence). Unmatched junction bases numbered 2, after V lost 5 bases and J lost 4 bases. The CDR3 region is CALWGYYKKLF. CDR3 coding DNA: TGTGCCTTGTGGGGCTATTATAAGAAACTCTTT.

This sequence joins TRGV9 and TRGJ1 or TRGJ2. This CDR3 is 12 amino acids long. V lost 8 bases and J lost 6; bases outside the gene matches: 10. Germline CDR1 is GITISATS and CDR2 is ISYDGTV (reference sequence). CDR3 sequence: CALSNWAYKKLF. CDR3 sequence (DNA): TGTGCCTTGTCCAATTGGGCTTATAAGAAACTCTTT.

This clone was counted a few times. The rearrangement links TRGV5 to TRGJ1 or TRGJ2. The CDR3 runs to 13 residues. The junction had 6 bases not matched to a gene; V was cut back by 3 bases and J by 4 bases. Germline V gene data show CDR1 as VINAFY and CDR2 as YDVSNSKD. The DNA of the CDR3 is TGTGCCACCTGGGACGATTGGTATTATAAGAAACTCTTT. Translating it yields CATWDDWYYKKLF.

This clone was seen more than once but under ten times. V is TRGV4 and J is TRGJ1 or TRGJ2. CDR3 length: 14 residues. CDR1 EGSTGY and CDR2 YDSYTSSV come from the germline V gene. V shed 0 bases, J shed 1 base, and the junction held 3 bases outside the gene matches. Here the CDR3 reads CATWDGHNYYKKLF. CDR3 coding DNA: TGTGCCACCTGGGATGGGCATAATTATTATAAGAAACTCTTT.

This clone showed up just a few times. J is TRGJ1 or TRGJ2 and V is TRGV9. V was pared by 4 bases and J by 6 bases, with 6 bases of the junction left unmatched. Germline V lookup: CDR1 GITISATS, CDR2 ISYDGTV (reference sequence). The length of the CDR3 is 12 residues. For the CDR3, the DNA is TGTGCCTTGTGGGATAAGGGTTATAAGAAACTCTTT. Translated, it gives CALWDKGYKKLF.

As concerns this clone: The sample carries other DNA sequences with the same CDR3. This chain joins TRGV5 and TRGJ1 or TRGJ2. V was clipped by 0 bases and J by 2 bases; unmatched bases: 4. The CDR3 totals 14 residues. Germline CDR1 reads VINAFY; CDR2 reads YDVSNSKD. Here the CDR3 DNA reads TGTGCCACCTGGGACAGGCGATATTATTATAAGAAACTCTTT. This sequence encodes CATWDRRYYYKKLF.

This clone was detected only a few times. The chain recombines TRGV5 with TRGJ1 or TRGJ2. The CDR3 consists of 11 residues. V gave up 6 bases and J gave up 7 bases; unmatched junction bases: 6. Germline CDR1 is VINAFY and CDR2 is YDVSNSKD. The CDR3, as DNA: TGTGCCACCTGGCAACCGTATAAGAAACTCTTT. This gives the protein CATWQPYKKLF.

The chain links TRGV4 to TRGJ1 or TRGJ2. There are 14 residues in the CDR3. Germline CDR1 EGSTGY, CDR2 YDSYTSSV. The V and J ends lost 0 bases and 6 bases, in that order; junction bases with no gene match: 8. CDR3 protein: CATWDGPISYKKLF. In DNA form, the CDR3 reads TGTGCCACCTGGGATGGGCCAATCTCTTATAAGAAACTCTTT.

The chain uses TRGV5 and TRGJ1 or TRGJ2. CDR3 size: 13 residues. Trimming took 3 bases from V and 4 from J; bases not matched to a gene: 6. Germline loops: CDR1 VINAFY, CDR2 YDVSNSKD. In nucleotides, the CDR3 is TGTGCCACCTGGGACGGAGGATATTATAAGAAACTCTTT. Its translation: CATWDGGYYKKLF.

The rearrangement links TRGV9 to TRGJP. The CDR3 covers 16 residues. Germline V gene data show CDR1 as GITISATS and CDR2 as ISYDGTV (reference sequence). J gave up 4 bases and V 5 bases, and 5 bases lay outside the gene matches. The CDR3 protein is CALWGEQELGKKIKVF. CDR3 in DNA: TGTGCCTTGTGGGGGGAACAAGAGTTGGGCAAAAAAATCAAGGTATTT.

The chain is built from TRGV9 and TRGJP1. The CDR3 has 15 amino acids. Germline CDR1 reads GITISATS; CDR2 reads ISYDGTV (reference sequence). Trimming removed 0 bases from V and 11 bases from J; junction bases left unmatched: 12. The CDR3, as DNA: TGTGCCTTGTGGGAGGTGGAGTCGGGGAAGTGGTTCAAGATATTT. Its translation is CALWEVESGKWFKIF.

This clone has just a few counts. The chain recombines TRGV3 with TRGJ1 or TRGJ2. CDR1 VTNTFY and CDR2 YDVSTARD come from the germline V gene (reference sequence). The J segment lost 2 bases and the V segment lost 3 bases, leaving 10 bases of the junction unmatched. This CDR3 contains 15 residues. The CDR3 coding sequence is TGTGCCACCTGGGACTCCCTCCACCATTATTATAAGAAACTCTTT. As protein: CATWDSLHHYYKKLF.

The table lists this clone with a few counts. The rearrangement links TRGV5 to TRGJ1 or TRGJ2. In germline, CDR1 is VINAFY, CDR2 YDVSNSKD. The CDR3 runs to 14 residues. V shed 2 bases, J shed 5 bases, and the junction held 9 bases outside the gene matches. For the CDR3, the DNA is TGTGCCACCTGGGACACCCTCCGTAATTATAAGAAACTCTTT. It codes for CATWDTLRNYKKLF.

A note on this clone: Other DNA sequences in this specimen translate into the identical CDR3. The chain carries TRGV2 and TRGJ1 or TRGJ2. The trim removed 0 bases at V and 5 bases at J, leaving 7 bases unmatched. This CDR3 region has 14 residues. Germline-derived CDR1 and CDR2 are EGSNGY and YDSYNSKV. CDR3 in DNA: TGTGCCACCTGGGACGGGCCTTCGGATTATAAGAAACTCTTT. Translated: CATWDGPSDYKKLF.

This clone came up a few times. One junction end does not reproduce the germline sequence, and a read error may be involved. The chain combines TRGV9 with TRGJP1. The CDR3 contains 14 residues. Germline V gene sequence: CDR1 GITISATS, CDR2 ISYDGTV (reference sequence). The CDR3 region is CALWETFVGRFKIF. CDR3 coding DNA: TGTGCCTTGTGGGAGACTTTTGTTGGTCGGTTCAAGATATTT.

This chain connects TRGV9 to TRGJ1 or TRGJ2. The CDR3 has 13 amino acids. CDR1 and CDR2 (germline): GITISATS, ISYDGTV (reference sequence). Losses at the gene ends were 2 bases for V and 5 bases for J; bases not matched to a gene: 6. The CDR3 DNA reads as TGTGCCTTGTGGGAGGGTTCCCATTATAAGAAACTCTTT. Translated, it gives CALWEGSHYKKLF.

In this sample, this clone turned up a few times. The gene calls are TRGV2 and TRGJP1. The CDR3 is 17 residues long. The trim removed 0 bases at V and 2 bases at J, leaving 9 bases unmatched. Germline-derived CDR1 and CDR2 are EGSNGY and YDSYNSKV. CDR3 residues: CATWDGPGGTTGWFKIF. The CDR3 nucleotides are TGTGCCACCTGGGACGGGCCGGGGGGGACCACTGGTTGGTTCAAGATATTT.

A word on this clone: The same CDR3 can be traced to other DNA sequences in this sample. V and J are TRGV2 and TRGJ1 or TRGJ2. Germline trimming cut 4 bases from V and 5 bases from J; bases unmatched to any gene: 11. This CDR3 contains 14 residues. The V gene's germline CDR1 is EGSNGY and CDR2 YDSYNSKV. CDR3 DNA sequence: TGTGCCACCTGGGATGGGCCCAGGGATTATAAGAAACTCTTT. Residues: CATWDGPRDYKKLF.

A word on this clone: A much more abundant neighbour one base away suggests this may be a read error. Additional DNA sequences in this sample encode the identical CDR3. The chain has TRGV4 and TRGJ1 or TRGJ2. The trim removed 1 base at V and 6 bases at J, leaving 3 bases unmatched. The CDR3 length is 12 residues. The V gene's germline CDR1 is EGSTGY and CDR2 YDSYTSSV. This chain's CDR3 is CATWDGPYKKLF. Here the CDR3 DNA reads TGTGCCACCTGGGATGGTCCTTATAAGAAACTCTTT.

This clone was counted between two and nine times. The gene calls are TRGV9 and TRGJ1 or TRGJ2. Unmatched junction bases numbered 10, after V lost 5 bases and J lost 15 bases. CDR3 length: 10 residues. Germline-derived CDR1 and CDR2 are GITISATS and ISYDGTV (reference sequence). The CDR3 DNA follows: TGTGCCTTGTGGGGGATTAGGGGACTCTTT. Its protein product is CALWGIRGLF.